These T cell receptor beta chains were read from a single sample in a study of T cell responses to AZD1222 COVID-19 vaccine. Measured with immunoSEQ multiplex PCR; TCRdb has only the in-frame clones, and not every one. The sample has 100,000 to 150,000 clones, about nine tenths seen once. The input for sequencing was peripheral blood, taken on day 0 of AZD1222 vaccination. These receptors were collected from an adult in good health. Each CDR3 is given with its conserved first and last residue. D genes are given only for firm matches. Clone sizes are given selectively: once, few, many, or a class where the clone is expanded.

d_call: -
v_call: TRBV3-1/TRBV3-2
j_call: TRBJ2-5
clone_size: -
cdr3_nt: TGTGCCAGCAGCCTCGGGGAGACCCAGTACTTC
cdr3_aa: CASSLGETQYF

d_call: -
v_call: TRBV5-1
j_call: TRBJ2-3
clone_size: once
cdr3_nt: TGCGCCAGCACCGCCGGGACGGCCGGATCGTGGGGGCCAGATACGCAGTATTTT
cdr3_aa: CASTAGTAGSWGPDTQYF

d_call: -
v_call: TRBV6-1
j_call: TRBJ2-7
clone_size: -
cdr3_nt: TGTGCCAGCAGTGAGCGGGACTCCTACGAGCAGTACTTC
cdr3_aa: CASSERDSYEQYF

d_call: -
v_call: TRBV11-3
j_call: TRBJ2-2
clone_size: few
cdr3_nt: TGTGCCAGCAGCCCCGATATAACCGGGGAGCTGTTTTTT
cdr3_aa: CASSPDITGELFF

d_call: TRBD1
v_call: TRBV24-1
j_call: TRBJ2-1
clone_size: -
cdr3_nt: TGTGCCACCAGTGACCCTCGACAGGGCGGGAATGAGCAGTTCTTC
cdr3_aa: CATSDPRQGGNEQFF

d_call: TRBD2
v_call: TRBV27
j_call: TRBJ2-2
clone_size: -
cdr3_nt: TGTGCCAGCGGCCGACTAGCGGGGCGTACCAAAGGCGGGGAGCTGTTTTTT
cdr3_aa: CASGRLAGRTKGGELFF

d_call: -
v_call: TRBV6-5
j_call: TRBJ1-6
clone_size: -
cdr3_nt: TGTGCCAGCATCCATAGGAATTCACCCCTCCACTTT
cdr3_aa: CASIHRNSPLHF

d_call: -
v_call: TRBV19
j_call: TRBJ1-2
clone_size: -
cdr3_nt: TGTGCCAGTAGTCCCCCGGGCCCGCTTGGACTCTACACCTTC
cdr3_aa: CASSPPGPLGLYTF

d_call: -
v_call: TRBV2
j_call: TRBJ2-7
clone_size: -
cdr3_nt: TGTGCCAGCAGTGAATCAAGGACAGCTTACGAGCAGTACTTC
cdr3_aa: CASSESRTAYEQYF

d_call: -
v_call: TRBV11-1
j_call: TRBJ2-1
clone_size: once
cdr3_nt: TGTGCCAGCAGCTTAGTTTATGCGGAGCAGTTCTTC
cdr3_aa: CASSLVYAEQFF